This entry is about one TCR beta chain. The antigen remains undetermined. Other nucleotide sequences from this sample produce the same CDR3. V was shortened by 5 bases and J by 0 bases, with 11 bases between the two germline ends. CDR3 length equals 15 residues. The germline CDR1 and CDR2 sequences are SGHTA and FQGNSA. Some clones are missing from TCRdb's copy, which holds only in-frame ones; the method was immunoSEQ multiplex PCR. The sample holds some 76,000 clones, around 94% seen once. The data stem from a study of cytomegalovirus exposure and HLA in healthy donors. Findings of the study overall: Cytomegalovirus-associated TCR beta chains were listed, numbering some 150.

Input material: PBMCs. The sequence came from a woman under 30 in good health and CMV-seropositive. The gene calls are TRBV7-2 and TRBJ1-5; no clear D gene. The CDR3 spells CASSADYYSNQPQHF. CDR3 nucleotide sequence: TGTGCCAGCAGCGCCGACTATTATAGCAATCAGCCCCAGCATTTT.